These 21 T cell receptor beta chains share one sample of origin, sequenced in a study of T cells after somatic rescue of genetic block. Data came from immunoSEQ multiplex PCR; TCRdb stores just in-frame clones and leaves some out. The table has approximately 14,000 clones, approximately 70% seen once. The sequenced sample consisted of peripheral blood mononuclear cells (PBMCs). The receptor source for this set is a young man.

The rearrangement joins TRBV7-9 to TRBJ2-7; 9 positions match TRBD1. Germline assignment: CDR1 SEHNR and CDR2 FQNEAQ (reference sequence). The CDR3 sequence is 14 residues long. V lost 6 bases and J lost 7; bases outside the gene matches: 10. DNA for the CDR3: TGTGCCAGCAGACCCGGACAGGGGCCCCTGGAGCAGTACTTC. Amino acids: CASRPGQGPLEQYF.

This clone was picked up one time. V usage is TRBV5-8 and J usage is TRBJ2-7; TRBD1 aligns across 8 bases. Germline V gene lookup returns CDR1 SGHTS and CDR2 YDEGEE. CDR3 length equals 15 residues. With V trimmed by 4 bases and J by 2 bases, 8 bases remained unmatched. CDR3 loop: CASSPGTGATYEQYF. The CDR3 DNA is TGTGCCAGCAGCCCCGGGACAGGTGCCACCTACGAGCAGTACTTC.

The chain has TRBV10-2 and TRBJ2-5, with 7 bases that match TRBD2. Germline loops: CDR1 WSHSY, CDR2 SAAADI. The CDR3 totals 13 residues. V shed 7 bases, J shed 1 base, and the junction held 3 bases outside the gene matches. DNA of the CDR3: TGCGCCAGCAAGCGGGACTCCCAAGAGACCCAGTACTTC. Amino acid sequence: CASKRDSQETQYF.

The chain combines TRBV28 with TRBJ1-4, with 9 bases matching TRBD1. Germline V gene data show CDR1 as MDHEN and CDR2 as SYDVKM. The CDR3 totals 14 residues. V shed 5 bases and J 7 bases; nucleotides not matched to a gene: 5. CDR3 protein: CASSGGDRVEKLFF. CDR3 nucleotides: TGTGCCAGCAGTGGTGGGGACAGGGTTGAAAAACTGTTTTTT.

This clone has a handful of counts. The rearrangement links TRBV6-5 to TRBJ2-7; tentative D call: TRBD1 (6 bases). Germline lookup yields CDR1 MNHEY and CDR2 SVGAGI. This CDR3 region has 16 residues. Trimming cost V 3 bases and J 6 bases, with 21 bases left between them. CDR3 residues: CASSYSLFPTGTEQYF. CDR3 nucleotides: TGTGCCAGCAGTTATTCCCTATTCCCTACAGGGACCGAGCAGTACTTC.

J is TRBJ1-2 and V is TRBV7-6; a weak D match, TRBD1 (6 bases). CDR1 and CDR2 from the germline V gene are SGHVS and FNYEAQ. The CDR3 loop spans 15 amino acids. V gave up 4 bases and J gave up 5 bases, with 17 bases separating them. The CDR3 sequence is CASSSEGGGLYGYTF. In DNA form, the CDR3 reads TGTGCCAGCAGCTCGGAAGGGGGGGGACTGTATGGCTACACCTTC.

The chain links TRBV2 to TRBJ2-7, with D possibly being TRBD1 (6 bases). Germline V gene data show CDR1 as SNHLY and CDR2 as FYNNEI. The length of the CDR3 is 16 residues. V dropped 9 bases and J dropped 5 bases, with 26 bases sitting between them. The CDR3 is CASRNPLSWDTHEQYF. In nucleotides, the CDR3 is TGTGCCAGTAGGAACCCCCTTAGCTGGGACACCCACGAGCAGTACTTC.

The chain carries TRBV5-4 and TRBJ2-5; D unclear. The DNA end favors TRBJ2-7, so the J call may be wrong. Looked up from germline, CDR1 is SGHNT and CDR2 is YYREEE (reference sequence). The CDR3 has 13 amino acids. In DNA form, the CDR3 reads TGTGCCAGCAGCTTGAACAGCTACTACGAGCAGTACTTC. Encoded protein: CASSLNSYYEQYF.

This rearrangement joins TRBV5-1 to TRBJ1-1; possible D gene TRBD1, 5 bases. The CDR3 length is 13 residues. Trimming took 7 bases from V and 0 from J, leaving 10 bases between them. Per the germline V gene, CDR1 is SGHRS and CDR2 is YFSETQ. CDR3 bases: TGCGCCAGCGGCGGGGCCTTGAACACTGAAGCTTTCTTT. Protein product: CASGGALNTEAFF.

V is TRBV11-2 and J is TRBJ1-2, with 9 bases identical to TRBD1. The CDR3 extends over 15 amino acids. V gave up 0 bases and J gave up 4 bases; unmatched junction bases: 3. The germline V gene encodes CDR1 SGHAT and CDR2 FQNNGV. The CDR3 loop reads CASSLDTGGGYGYTF. DNA of the CDR3: TGTGCCAGCAGCTTAGATACAGGGGGCGGCTATGGCTACACCTTC.

This clone was seen only a few times. The chain links TRBV4-1 to TRBJ2-1; 8 bases match TRBD2. Trimming at V came to 3 bases and at J to 5 bases, leaving 12 bases not matched to a gene. This CDR3 has 17 residues. Germline loops: CDR1 MGHRA, CDR2 YSYEKL. The chain's CDR3 is CASSHPGGAGLHNEQFF. CDR3 in DNA: TGCGCCAGCAGCCACCCCGGGGGGGCGGGTTTACACAATGAGCAGTTCTTC.

This chain joins TRBV4-2 and TRBJ2-2; perhaps D is TRBD1 or TRBD2 (6 bases each). The CDR3 has 15 residues. The V gene's germline CDR1 is LGHNA and CDR2 YNFKEQ. Deletions cut 0 bases from V and 6 bases from J, with 11 bases between. This CDR3 reads CASSQDWGAAGELFF. For the CDR3, the DNA is TGTGCCAGCAGCCAAGATTGGGGGGCGGCCGGGGAGCTGTTTTTT.

The chain links TRBV5-6 to TRBJ2-3, with D perhaps assigned TRBD1 or TRBD2 (5 bases each). This CDR3 has 14 residues. Per germline, CDR1 SGHDT and CDR2 YYEEEE. V lost 6 bases and J lost 2, with 13 bases in between. The CDR3 DNA sequence: TGTGCCAGCAACTCGTTGGGGGTCACAGATACGCAGTATTTT. Protein: CASNSLGVTDTQYF. The full variable domain, its missing parts supplied by reference TRBV5-6 and TRBJ2-3, is DAGVTQSPTHLIKTRGQQVTLRCSPKSGHDTVSWYQQALGQGPQFIFQYYEEEERQRGNFPDRFSGHQFPNYSSELNVNALLLGDSALYLCASNSLGVTDTQYFGPGTRLTVL.

The chain is built from TRBV6-5 and TRBJ2-4; D call uncertain. Germline loops: CDR1 MNHEY, CDR2 SVGAGI. The CDR3 runs 15 residues. V was pared by 2 bases and J by 8 bases, with 16 bases between. CDR3 DNA: TGTGCCAGCAGTTACCGCGAAGGGCCAATGGACATTCAGTACTTC. It codes for CASSYREGPMDIQYF.

The chain has TRBV5-4 and TRBJ2-7; 7 nucleotides line up with TRBD1. CDR3 length: 15 residues. CDR1 and CDR2 (germline): SGHNT, YYREEE (reference sequence). V was clipped by 3 bases and J by 0 bases; unmatched bases: 6. The CDR3 spells CASSSTGLLSYEQYF. The DNA of the CDR3 is TGTGCCAGCAGCTCGACAGGGCTCCTCTCCTACGAGCAGTACTTC.

As concerns this clone: An end of the junction does not agree with germline; a read error may underlie this. The CDR3 DNA sequence: TGTGCTAGCAGCCCCGACAGGGAGAGGGAGCAGTTCTTC. Protein: CASSPDREREQFF. This chain uses TRBV7-7 with TRBJ2-1; 7 bases are shared with TRBD1. The CDR3 is 13 amino acids. Germline CDR1 and CDR2: SSHAT and FNYEAQ (reference sequence).

The rearrangement joins TRBV7-9 to TRBJ2-7; possible D gene TRBD1, 5 bases. The length of the CDR3 is 12 residues. Per the germline V gene, CDR1 is SEHNR and CDR2 is FQNEAQ (reference sequence). The V gene lost 8 bases and the J gene lost 4 bases, with 12 bases spanning the gap. The CDR3 loop reads CASSRVTYEQYF. CDR3 nucleotides: TGTGCCAGCTCCAGGGTAACTTACGAGCAGTACTTC.

This clone was found a few times. V gene TRBV5-1 combines with J gene TRBJ2-3; 7 bases fit TRBD1. V dropped 5 bases and J dropped 1; count of bases not matched to a gene: 7. The germline CDR1 and CDR2 sequences are SGHRS and YFSETQ. CDR3 length: 15 amino acids. The CDR3 spells CASRPPGQGTDTQYF. The CDR3 nucleotides read TGCGCCAGCAGGCCTCCCGGACAGGGCACAGATACGCAGTATTTT.

This clone showed up just once. The rearrangement links TRBV6-6 to TRBJ2-3, with 8 nucleotides matching TRBD1. The CDR3 sequence is 15 residues long. CDR1 MNHNY and CDR2 SVGAGI come from the germline V gene (reference sequence). The junction had 5 bases not matched to a gene; V was cut back by 2 bases and J by 4 bases. CDR3 in DNA: TGTGCCAGCAGTTACCAGGGGGCGGGCGCAGATACGCAGTATTTT. This translates into CASSYQGAGADTQYF.

The genes are TRBV5-1 and TRBJ2-3; TRBD2 matches 9 bases. The germline CDR1 and CDR2 sequences are SGHRS and YFSETQ. CDR3 length equals 16 residues. Trimming at V came to 1 base and at J to 4 bases, leaving 7 bases not matched to a gene. This chain's CDR3 is CASSLQGGLASDTQYF. DNA of the CDR3: TGCGCCAGCAGCTTGCAGGGCGGACTAGCGTCAGATACGCAGTATTTT.

V usage is TRBV28 and J usage is TRBJ1-2; the D is unclear. The length of the CDR3 is 16 residues. Trimming removed 4 bases from V and 1 base from J, with 16 bases in between. Germline loops: CDR1 MDHEN, CDR2 SYDVKM. The CDR3 bases are TGTGCCAGCAGTTCCTTTAGGCGGGCGGGTAACTATGGCTACACCTTC. It yields the protein CASSSFRRAGNYGYTF.